Following are 13 T cell receptor beta chains from one sample sequenced in a study of blood T cell repertoires in COVID-19. Assay used: immunoSEQ multiplex PCR; TCRdb lists only in-frame clones, some missing. The sample includes approximately 300,000 clones, roughly 90% of them seen just once. The source material was PBMCs or T cells enriched from blood (not recorded which). These receptor sequences come from a woman aged 25 to 39 who had recovered from COVID-19.

The chain is built from TRBV15 and TRBJ1-1, with 7 bases lining up with TRBD1. The germline gives CDR1 LNHNV, CDR2 YYDKDF (reference sequence). Trimming removed 8 bases from V and 3 bases from J; junction bases left unmatched: 12. The CDR3 runs 15 residues. CDR3 sequence reads: CATSLIDRDDTEAFF. The CDR3 bases are TGTGCCACCTCACTGATAGACAGGGACGACACTGAAGCTTTCTTT.

The chain has TRBV7-9 and TRBJ2-6; D not resolved. The CDR3 spans 16 residues. V lost 8 bases to trimming and J lost 1 base, with 15 bases between them. CDR1 SEHNR and CDR2 FQNEAQ come from the germline V gene (reference sequence). CDR3 sequence: CASAARELSGANVLTF. DNA of the CDR3: TGTGCCAGCGCCGCCCGAGAACTATCTGGGGCCAACGTCCTGACTTTC.

CDR3 nucleotide sequence: TGTGCTAGTGGTCTATCCGGGACTAGCGGCGTTACGAACACCGGGGAGCTGTTTTTT. Translated: CASGLSGTSGVTNTGELFF. This chain connects TRBV12-5 to TRBJ2-2; 11 nucleotides agree with TRBD2. The V segment lost 5 bases and the J segment 0 bases; nucleotides outside the gene matches: 11. The germline V gene encodes CDR1 LGHNT and CDR2 FRNRAP. This CDR3 contains 19 residues.

This chain links TRBV19 with TRBJ1-4; 9 bases match TRBD1. CDR3 length: 15 amino acids. The germline V gene encodes CDR1 LNHDA and CDR2 SQIVND (reference sequence). With 6 bases clipped from V and 0 bases from J, the junction kept 2 bases outside the gene matches. CDR3 sequence reads: CASSRDRATNEKLFF. In DNA, the CDR3 is TGTGCCAGTAGCCGGGACAGGGCAACTAATGAAAAACTGTTTTTT.

The chain joins TRBV28 to TRBJ2-7; maybe TRBD1 (5 bases). In germline, CDR1 is MDHEN, CDR2 SYDVKM. CDR3 length: 11 residues. Trimming took off 10 bases at V and 3 bases at J, with 10 bases between the two ends. CDR3 nucleotide sequence: TGTGCCACCATCACAGGCTACGAGCAGTACTTC. Its translation is CATITGYEQYF.

The chain uses TRBV7-6 and TRBJ2-7, with 12 bases lining up with TRBD2. Germline trimming cut 5 bases from V and 0 bases from J; bases unmatched to any gene: 11. The CDR3 has 18 amino acids. CDR1 and CDR2 (germline): SGHVS, FNYEAQ. The chain's CDR3 is CASSATGLAGWSSYEQYF. DNA of the CDR3: TGTGCCAGCAGCGCAACCGGACTAGCGGGGTGGAGCTCCTACGAGCAGTACTTC.

The chain recombines TRBV28 with TRBJ1-4; TRBD1 is a possible D gene (6 bases). Germline lookup yields CDR1 MDHEN and CDR2 SYDVKM. V was clipped by 5 bases and J by 4 bases, with 14 bases between them. The CDR3 sequence is 15 residues long. The CDR3 DNA reads as TGTGCCAGCAGTCCGGACAGCCGACTTAATGAAAAACTGTTTTTT. It encodes CASSPDSRLNEKLFF.

This chain uses TRBV28 with TRBJ1-2; 8 positions match TRBD1. The CDR3 has 16 residues. Per germline, CDR1 MDHEN and CDR2 SYDVKM. V was pared by 2 bases and J by 4 bases, with 9 bases of the junction left unmatched. The CDR3 sequence is CASSLPSRGQAYGYTF. In DNA, the CDR3 is TGTGCCAGCAGTTTACCCTCCAGGGGACAGGCCTATGGCTACACCTTC.

The chain combines TRBV11-3 with TRBJ2-2; 10 bases fit TRBD2. Germline CDR1 reads SGHNT; CDR2 reads YENEEA. V was pared by 2 bases and J by 1 base, with 1 base of the junction left unmatched. The CDR3 covers 16 residues. The CDR3 here is CASSLRLAGNTGELFF. The CDR3 coding sequence is TGTGCCAGCAGCTTAAGACTAGCGGGGAACACCGGGGAGCTGTTTTTT.

This sequence joins TRBV7-8 and TRBJ1-1, with TRBD1 matching 9 bases. V lost 5 bases to trimming and J lost 1 base; unmatched junction nucleotides: 8. The CDR3 sequence is 16 residues long. The germline gives CDR1 SGHVS, CDR2 FQNEAQ. The CDR3 sequence: CASSAGTGRGNTEAFF. In DNA form, the CDR3 reads TGTGCCAGCAGCGCTGGGACAGGGAGGGGGAACACTGAAGCTTTCTTT.

The CDR3 here is CASSQGLIGTEAFF. CDR3 DNA sequence: TGTGCCAGCAGCCAAGGACTCATTGGCACTGAAGCTTTCTTT. This chain joins TRBV3-1 (or the pseudogene TRBV3-2) and TRBJ1-1; D remains ambiguous. The V and J ends lost 1 base and 4 bases respectively, with 10 bases between them. Per germline, CDR1 LGHDT and CDR2 YNNKEL (reference sequence). The CDR3 is made up of 14 amino acids.

This clone appeared once. The V and J genes are TRBV29-1 and TRBJ2-7, with TRBD2 identical over 7 bases. Germline V gene data show CDR1 as SQVTM and CDR2 as ANQGSEA. The CDR3 has 14 residues. V was clipped by 4 bases and J by 3 bases; unmatched bases: 9. CDR3 bases: TGCAGCGTTGTTCGGGGGGAAGAGGTCTACGAGCAGTACTTC. Translation gives CSVVRGEEVYEQYF.

The CDR3 nucleotides read TGTGCCACCAGTGATACAGGGTCCACAGATACGCAGTATTTT. This codes for CATSDTGSTDTQYF. The chain couples TRBV24-1 to TRBJ2-3, with D maybe TRBD1 (6 bases). CDR3 length: 14 amino acids. The V end was cut by 3 bases, the J end by 2 bases, with 8 bases between. Germline V gene sequence: CDR1 KGHDR, CDR2 SFDVKD.